This T cell receptor beta chain came from a study of T cell changes during pregnancy in multiple sclerosis. The method was immunoSEQ multiplex PCR; TCRdb's version includes in-frame clones alone and lacks a portion of them. The sample carries over 45,000 clones, about 90% recorded once. Trimming at V came to 5 bases and at J to 0 bases, leaving 6 bases not matched to a gene. This CDR3 spans 17 amino acids. The germline CDR1 and CDR2 sequences are KGHSH and LQKENI. The TCR comes from a female donor in good health, enrolled as a control in a pregnancy study. The specimen was peripheral blood, collected in the third trimester of pregnancy. J is TRBJ2-5 and V is TRBV18, with 13 bases that match TRBD2. CDR3 coding DNA: TGTGCCAGCTCAGCTGGACTAGCGGGGGAGAACCAAGAGACCCAGTACTTC. Protein: CASSAGLAGENQETQYF.